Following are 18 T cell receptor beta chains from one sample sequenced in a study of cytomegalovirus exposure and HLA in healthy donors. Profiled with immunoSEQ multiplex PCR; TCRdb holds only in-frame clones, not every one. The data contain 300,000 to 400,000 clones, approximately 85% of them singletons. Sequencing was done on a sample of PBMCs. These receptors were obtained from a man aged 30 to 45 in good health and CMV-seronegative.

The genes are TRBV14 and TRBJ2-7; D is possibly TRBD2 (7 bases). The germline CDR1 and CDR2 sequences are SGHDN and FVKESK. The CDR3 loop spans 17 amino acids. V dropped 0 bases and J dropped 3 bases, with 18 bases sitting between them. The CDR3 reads CASSQEAGAAGVYEQYF. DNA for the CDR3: TGTGCCAGCAGCCAAGAAGCAGGGGCCGCGGGGGTCTACGAGCAGTACTTC.

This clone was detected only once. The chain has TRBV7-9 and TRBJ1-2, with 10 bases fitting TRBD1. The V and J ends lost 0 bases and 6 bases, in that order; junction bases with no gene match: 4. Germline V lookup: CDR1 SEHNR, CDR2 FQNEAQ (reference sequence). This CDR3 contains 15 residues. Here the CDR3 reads CASSLAGDRGNGYTF. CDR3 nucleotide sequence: TGTGCCAGCAGCTTAGCGGGGGACAGGGGTAATGGCTACACCTTC.

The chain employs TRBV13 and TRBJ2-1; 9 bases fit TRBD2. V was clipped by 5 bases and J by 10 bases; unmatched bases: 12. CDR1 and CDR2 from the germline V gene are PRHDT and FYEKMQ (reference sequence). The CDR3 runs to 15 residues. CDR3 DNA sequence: TGTGCCAGCAGCCTGCGGGGCGGCGGGGGGGTCGAGCAGTTCTTC. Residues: CASSLRGGGGVEQFF.

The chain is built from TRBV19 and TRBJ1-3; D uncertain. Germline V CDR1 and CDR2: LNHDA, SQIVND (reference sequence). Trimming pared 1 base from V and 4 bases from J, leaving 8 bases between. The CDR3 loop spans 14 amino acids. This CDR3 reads CASSIGAGGNTIYF. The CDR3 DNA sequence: TGTGCCAGTAGTATAGGGGCAGGAGGAAACACCATATATTTT.

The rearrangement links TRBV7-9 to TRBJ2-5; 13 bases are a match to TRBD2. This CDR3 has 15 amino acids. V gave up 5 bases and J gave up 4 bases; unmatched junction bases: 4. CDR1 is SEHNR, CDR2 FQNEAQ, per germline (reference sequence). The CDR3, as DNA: TGTGCCAGCAGCACACGACTAGCGGGGGGAGAGACCCAGTACTTC. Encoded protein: CASSTRLAGGETQYF.

DNA of the CDR3: TGTGCCAGTAGTATCGTATACGGGACAGGGGTCGATACGCAGTATTTT. Translating it yields CASSIVYGTGVDTQYF. The rearrangement uses TRBV19 and TRBJ2-3; 10 bases are a match to TRBD1. Per germline, CDR1 LNHDA and CDR2 SQIVND (reference sequence). The junction had 9 bases not matched to a gene; V was cut back by 3 bases and J by 6 bases. The CDR3 extends over 16 amino acids.

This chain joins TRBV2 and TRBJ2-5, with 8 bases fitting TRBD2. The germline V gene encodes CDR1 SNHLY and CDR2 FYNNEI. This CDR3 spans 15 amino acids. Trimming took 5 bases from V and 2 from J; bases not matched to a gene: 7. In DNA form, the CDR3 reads TGTGCCAGCAGTAGATCGGGACTAGTTCAAGAGACCCAGTACTTC. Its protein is CASSRSGLVQETQYF.

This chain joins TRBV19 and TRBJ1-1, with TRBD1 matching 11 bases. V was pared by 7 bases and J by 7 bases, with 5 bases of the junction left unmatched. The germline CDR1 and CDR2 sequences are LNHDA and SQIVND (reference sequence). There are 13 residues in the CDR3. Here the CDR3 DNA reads TGTGCCAGTAATGTGGGACAGGGGGTTGAAGCTTTCTTT. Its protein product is CASNVGQGVEAFF.

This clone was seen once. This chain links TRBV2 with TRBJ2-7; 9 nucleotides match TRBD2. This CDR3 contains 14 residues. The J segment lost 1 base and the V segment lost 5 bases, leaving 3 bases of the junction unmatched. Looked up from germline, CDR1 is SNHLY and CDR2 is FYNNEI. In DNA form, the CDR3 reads TGTGCCAGCAGTCGCGGGGGGGGATCCTACGAGCAGTACTTC. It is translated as CASSRGGGSYEQYF.

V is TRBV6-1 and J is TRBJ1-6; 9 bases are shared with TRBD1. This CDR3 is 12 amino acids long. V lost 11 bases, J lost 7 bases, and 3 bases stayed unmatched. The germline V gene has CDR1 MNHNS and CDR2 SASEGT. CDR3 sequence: CAGGTGNSPLHF. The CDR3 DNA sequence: TGTGCCGGTGGGACAGGGAATTCACCCCTCCACTTT.

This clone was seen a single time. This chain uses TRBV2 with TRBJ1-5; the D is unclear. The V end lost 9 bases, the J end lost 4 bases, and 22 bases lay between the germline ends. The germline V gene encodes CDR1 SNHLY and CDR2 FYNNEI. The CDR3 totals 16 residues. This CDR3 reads CASWGGSETGNQPQHF. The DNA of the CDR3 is TGTGCCAGTTGGGGAGGGTCCGAGACGGGGAATCAGCCCCAGCATTTT.

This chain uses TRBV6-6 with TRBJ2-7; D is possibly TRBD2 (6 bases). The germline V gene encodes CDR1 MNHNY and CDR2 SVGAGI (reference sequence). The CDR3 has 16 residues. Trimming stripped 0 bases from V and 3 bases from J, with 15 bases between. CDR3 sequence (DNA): TGTGCCAGCAGTTACTCGAACGGGGGTGTTGGCTACGAGCAGTACTTC. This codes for CASSYSNGGVGYEQYF.

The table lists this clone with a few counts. The CDR3 region is CASNRMGPAASYTF. The CDR3 coding sequence is TGTGCCAGCAACAGAATGGGCCCTGCAGCTAGCTACACCTTC. The rearrangement uses TRBV5-4 and TRBJ1-2; no clear D gene. In germline, CDR1 is SGHNT, CDR2 YYREEE (reference sequence). The CDR3 consists of 14 residues. Between the trimmed V and J ends, which lost 6 bases and 9 bases, there was a span of 21 bases.

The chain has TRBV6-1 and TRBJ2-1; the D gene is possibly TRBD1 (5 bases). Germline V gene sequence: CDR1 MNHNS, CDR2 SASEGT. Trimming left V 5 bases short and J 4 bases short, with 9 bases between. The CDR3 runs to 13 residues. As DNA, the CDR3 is TGTGCCAGCAGTCGAGACAGTTACAATGAGCAGTTCTTC. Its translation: CASSRDSYNEQFF.

DNA for the CDR3: TGCGCCAGCAGCGGTAGCGGGGGGATCACCGGGGAGCTGTTTTTT. The encoded protein is CASSGSGGITGELFF. The V gene is TRBV5-1, the J gene TRBJ2-2; 10 positions match TRBD2. From germline, CDR1 is SGHRS and CDR2 YFSETQ. Trimming removed 4 bases from V and 4 bases from J; junction bases left unmatched: 4. The CDR3 length is 15 residues.

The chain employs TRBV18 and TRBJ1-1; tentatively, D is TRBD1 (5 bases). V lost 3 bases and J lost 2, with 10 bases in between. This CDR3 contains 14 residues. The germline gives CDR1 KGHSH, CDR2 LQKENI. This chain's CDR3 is CASSPMTENTEAFF. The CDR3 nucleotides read TGTGCCAGCTCACCTATGACAGAAAACACTGAAGCTTTCTTT.

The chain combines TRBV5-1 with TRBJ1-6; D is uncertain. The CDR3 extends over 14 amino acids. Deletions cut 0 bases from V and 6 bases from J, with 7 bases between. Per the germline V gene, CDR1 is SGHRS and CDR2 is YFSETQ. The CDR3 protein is CASSLEQPNSPLHF. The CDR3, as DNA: TGCGCCAGCAGCTTGGAACAGCCTAATTCACCCCTCCACTTT. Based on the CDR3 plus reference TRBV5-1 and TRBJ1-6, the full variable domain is KAGVTQTPRYLIKTRGQQVTLSCSPISGHRSVSWYQQTPGQGLQFLFEYFSETQRNKGNFPGRFSGRQFSNSRSEMNVSTLELGDSALYLCASSLEQPNSPLHFGNGTRLTVT.

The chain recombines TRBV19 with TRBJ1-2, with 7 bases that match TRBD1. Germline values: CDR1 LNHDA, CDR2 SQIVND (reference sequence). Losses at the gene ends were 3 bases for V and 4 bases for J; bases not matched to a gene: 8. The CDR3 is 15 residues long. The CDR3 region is CASSIGGGAPYGYTF. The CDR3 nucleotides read TGTGCCAGTAGTATTGGAGGGGGCGCCCCCTATGGCTACACCTTC.